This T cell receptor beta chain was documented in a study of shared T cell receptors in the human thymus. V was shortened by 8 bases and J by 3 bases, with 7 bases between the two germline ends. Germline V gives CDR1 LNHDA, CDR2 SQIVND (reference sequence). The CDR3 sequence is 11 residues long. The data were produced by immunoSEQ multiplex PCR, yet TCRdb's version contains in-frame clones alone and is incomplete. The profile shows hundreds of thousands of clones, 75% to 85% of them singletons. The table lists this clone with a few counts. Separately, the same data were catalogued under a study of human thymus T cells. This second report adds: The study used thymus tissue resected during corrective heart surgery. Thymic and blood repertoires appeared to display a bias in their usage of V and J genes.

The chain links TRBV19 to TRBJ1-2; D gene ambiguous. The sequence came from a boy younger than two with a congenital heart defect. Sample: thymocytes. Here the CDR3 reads CASGGYYGYTF. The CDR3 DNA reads TGTGCCAGTGGAGGGTACTATGGCTACACCTTC. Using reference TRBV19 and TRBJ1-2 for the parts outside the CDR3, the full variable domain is DGGITQSPKYLFRKEGQNVTLSCEQNLNHDAMYWYRQDPGQGLRLIYYSQIVNDFQKGDIAEGYSVSREKKESFPLTVTSAQKNPTAFYLCASGGYYGYTFGSGTRLTVV.